This TCR beta chain was captured in a study of blood T cell repertoires in COVID-19 (dated by TCRdb to 2020 to 2022). Notes on the research overall: Samples from collaborators originated in the United States, Italy and Spain and spanned both the acute and convalescent phases of COVID-19. The sample metadata nearly always contained a de-identified subject ID, COVID-19 status, age in years and sex. The samples were drawn from the first 160 participants of the ongoing ImmuneRACE study and from roughly 1,300 subjects provided by 6 global collaborators. HLA class I and class II types, where available, came from metadata supplied by the sample provider rather than from assay-based typing. The repertoires were made available in a free public database intended to serve as a resource for research on the immune response to SARS-CoV-2. The dataset comprised deeply sampled blood TCRbeta repertoires from subjects exposed to, actively infected with, or recovered from COVID-19. The material from the prospective study consisted of cDNA or gDNA derived from T cells, B-cell-depleted T cells, or PBMCs. General conclusions and limits of the study: Clinical and demographic metadata were provided uncurated, with the amount varying by source and participant.

A distance of 13 bases separates the germline ends of V and J, which lose 4 bases and 1 base respectively. CDR1 SQVTM and CDR2 ANQGSEA were looked up in the germline V gene. The cysteine opens and the phenylalanine closes a CDR3 of 14 amino acids. The CDR3 DNA has 42 bases and is translated from base 1. To note about this clone: It lacks a known antigen. Base qualities are not at hand, and no much larger clone is one base apart.

TCRbeta CDR3 regions were amplified from genomic DNA using the immunoSEQ Assay, a bias-controlled multiplex PCR. In the authors' own workflow: Nucleated cell counts per sample were estimated from amplification of reference gene primers within the assay. Sequence reads were collapsed and filtered to measure the absolute abundance of every unique TCRbeta CDR3 rearrangement. For each sample, productive Simpson clonality was calculated by taking the square root of Simpson's diversity index across productive rearrangements. TCRdb carries this immuneACCESS record with in-frame sequences only. Its versions omit some clonotypes, under half of them owing to an unresolved V gene in the studies checked, with the rest unexplained. D and trimming were read from the DNA, whereas the V and J calls and clone size are those reported in that table. The sample has under 200,000 clones on record, about 88% of them singletons. The ten most abundant clones make up around 25% of the sample.

Whole blood was collected in K2EDTA tubes by collaborating institutions according to the institutions' own protocols. For TCRbeta analysis, collaborators shipped samples in one of three forms: frozen whole blood, isolated PBMCs, or DNA extracted from either of those sample types. The sample comprised peripheral blood. The source is a man in his 60s with acute or convalescent COVID-19. The chain uses TRBV29-1 and TRBJ1-1; a weak D assignment points to TRBD1 (5 bases agree). In nucleotide form, the sequence is TGCAGCGTTGGGAGGGGCGGAGGGAACACTGAAGCTTTCTTT. Its coded protein is CSVGRGGGNTEAFF.